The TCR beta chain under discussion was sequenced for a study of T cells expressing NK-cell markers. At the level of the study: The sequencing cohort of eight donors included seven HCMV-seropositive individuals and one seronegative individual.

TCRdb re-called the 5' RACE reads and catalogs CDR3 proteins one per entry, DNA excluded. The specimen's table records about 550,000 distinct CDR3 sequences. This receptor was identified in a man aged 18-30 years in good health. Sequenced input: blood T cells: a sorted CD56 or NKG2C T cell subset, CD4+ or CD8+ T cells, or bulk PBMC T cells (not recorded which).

CDR3 loop: CSAGRSSPIAKNIQYF. The V gene is TRBV20-1, the J gene TRBJ2-4. The CDR3 runs 16 residues. The germline V gene encodes CDR1 DFQATT and CDR2 SNEGSKA (reference sequence).